A selection of T cell receptor beta chains follows, all from one sample in a study of blood T cell repertoires in COVID-19. Here immunoSEQ multiplex PCR was the method, and the copy in TCRdb shows in-frame clones only, minus some. The table shows 110,000 or so clones, with about nine tenths occurring only once. Material: peripheral blood. The receptors originated from a human donor in a cohort sampled during active COVID-19. The CDR3 runs from the conserved cysteine through the conserved F or W. D genes are given only for firm matches. Clone size is stated in some rows and not others, as once, few, many or a class when expanded.

J gene,clone size,V gene,D gene,CDR3 protein,CDR3 DNA
TRBJ1-2,-,TRBV13,TRBD1,CASSRKDRGGVGYTF,TGTGCCAGCAGCCGGAAGGACAGGGGAGGAGTTGGCTACACCTTC
TRBJ1-1,-,TRBV7-2,TRBD1,CASSLEGAGGFREAFF,TGTGCCAGCAGCTTAGAGGGCGCAGGGGGGTTCCGTGAAGCTTTCTTT
TRBJ2-2,-,TRBV5-1,-,CASSPDYPPGELFF,TGCGCCAGCAGCCCGGACTACCCCCCCGGGGAGCTGTTTTTT
TRBJ2-2,-,TRBV5-1,-,CASSPRPGRRQNTGELFF,TGCGCCAGCAGCCCCCGCCCAGGGCGGCGCCAGAACACCGGGGAGCTGTTTTTT
TRBJ2-7,-,TRBV20-1,-,CSASLTGKPAHEQYF,TGCAGTGCTAGTCTAACAGGGAAGCCCGCCCACGAGCAGTACTTC
TRBJ2-3,-,TRBV7-2,-,CASSLGGLATDTQYF,TGTGCCAGCAGCCTAGGGGGGCTCGCCACAGATACGCAGTATTTT
TRBJ2-7,-,TRBV18,TRBD2,CASSSTSGASYEQYF,TGTGCCAGCTCAAGCACTAGCGGGGCATCTTACGAGCAGTACTTC
TRBJ2-7,-,TRBV29-1,-,CSVEQGGYEQYF,TGCAGCGTTGAACAGGGTGGCTACGAGCAGTACTTC
TRBJ1-1,-,TRBV7-9,-,CASSPPTGLNTEAFF,TGTGCCAGCAGCCCACCAACAGGGTTGAACACTGAAGCTTTCTTT
TRBJ2-5,-,TRBV6-5,-,CASSYSEQGLVETQYF,TGTGCCAGCAGTTACTCAGAACAGGGTCTGGTGGAGACCCAGTACTTC
TRBJ1-5,few,TRBV10-2,TRBD1,CASSEDREEVQPQHF,TGCGCCAGCAGTGAGGACAGGGAGGAGGTCCAGCCCCAGCATTTT
TRBJ1-1,-,TRBV14,-,CASSHRTAGMNTEAFF,TGTGCCAGCAGCCATCGGACCGCGGGAATGAACACTGAAGCTTTCTTT